This record covers a single T cell receptor (beta chain). The source of the sample is a study of TIL therapy for anti-PD-1-resistant metastatic lung cancer. Sequencing used immunoSEQ v3. Only in-frame clones appear in the TCRdb table, and some are missing; sequencing was by immunoSEQ multiplex PCR. The sample lists under 55,000 clones, 70% to 85% occurring once. Described time point: pre-treatment sample, taken before nivolumab and TIL therapy. This CDR3 is 14 amino acids long. V dropped 7 bases and J dropped 1 base, with 16 bases sitting between them. Germline values: CDR1 SQVTM, CDR2 ANQGSEA. The receptor was isolated from a woman aged 25-80 years with non-small cell lung cancer. Sequencing used blood, obtained at baseline. This rearrangement joins TRBV29-1 to TRBJ2-5, with a tentative D call TRBD2 (5 bases). The CDR3 DNA follows: TGCAGCGCCCGGCCAGCGGTGATCCAAGAGACCCAGTACTTC. Encoded protein: CSARPAVIQETQYF. The whole variable domain, filled in from reference TRBV29-1 and TRBJ2-5, reads SAVISQKPSRDICQRGTSLTIQCQVDSQVTMMFWYRQQPGQSLTLIATANQGSEATYESGFVIDKFPISRPNLTFSTLTVSNMSPEDSSIYLCSARPAVIQETQYFGPGTRLLVL.